The 2 T cell receptor beta chains presented below share a single source sample, sequenced in a study of a mutant IDH1 vaccine in newly diagnosed glioma. Regarding time point: week 35, safety follow-up. Topical imiquimod was applied with each vaccine dose, which held 300 ug of mutant IDH1 20-mer peptide. Assay used: immunoSEQ multiplex PCR; TCRdb lists only in-frame clones, some missing. The table includes about 32,000 clones, around 77% detected once. For these receptors, no antigen is known. Sequenced here: PBMCs, sampled from a glioma patient whose treatment included an IDH1 peptide vaccine. Receptor source: a woman in her twenties or thirties with glioma. Some clones in this sample may be carry-over from other donors' samples.

The V call is TRBV7-9, the J call TRBJ2-7; D is ambiguous. The CDR3 is 12 amino acids. Germline lookup yields CDR1 SEHNR and CDR2 FQNEAQ (reference sequence). V was shortened by 1 base and J by 7 bases, with 8 bases between the two germline ends. The CDR3 loop reads CASSLESEEQYF. The CDR3 DNA sequence: TGTGCCAGCAGCTTAGAATCCGAGGAGCAGTACTTC. Supplemented by reference TRBV7-9 and TRBJ2-7, the full variable domain reads DTGVSQNPRHKITKRGQNVTFRCDPISEHNRLYWYRQTLGQGPEFLTYFQNEAQLEKSRLLSDRFSAERPKGSFSTLEIQRTEQGDSAMYLCASSLESEEQYFGPGTRLTVT.

The rearrangement joins TRBV5-8 to TRBJ2-5; TRBD2 matches at 7 bases. Germline CDR1 and CDR2: SGHTS and YDEGEE. This CDR3 has 15 residues. The V segment lost 2 bases and the J segment 5 bases; nucleotides outside the gene matches: 9. In DNA form, the CDR3 reads TGTGCCAGCAGCTTATGGGCGGGAGTAGGGGAGACCCAGTACTTC. It specifies CASSLWAGVGETQYF.